Given below is one TCR beta chain in context. The sample originates from a study of blood T cell repertoires in COVID-19. Overall study: COVID-19 samples from acute and convalescent phases originated in the United States, Italy and Spain.

The method was immunoSEQ multiplex PCR; TCRdb's version includes in-frame clones alone and lacks a portion of them. The sample has 200,000 to 250,000 clones, 86% seen once; the top ten hold approximately 2%. The CDR3 totals 15 residues. CDR1 LGHDT and CDR2 YNNKEL come from the germline V gene (reference sequence). Losses at the gene ends were 1 base for V and 3 bases for J; bases not matched to a gene: 3. This receptor was identified in a woman aged 45-65 years who had recovered from COVID-19. What was sequenced was PBMCs or T cells enriched from blood (not recorded which). V usage is TRBV3-1 (or the pseudogene TRBV3-2) and J usage is TRBJ2-3; TRBD2 aligns across 8 bases. Written as DNA, the CDR3 is TGTGCCAGCAGCCAAGCGGGGGGGGGTACAGATACGCAGTATTTT. Translation: CASSQAGGGTDTQYF.